This TCR beta chain stems from a study of cytomegalovirus exposure and HLA in healthy donors. The PCR made use of 60 Vbeta and 13 Jbeta primers. TCRdb keeps only in-frame clones here, not all; method: immunoSEQ multiplex PCR. Of around 200,000 clones in the sample, about 83% were seen once. The receptor was isolated from a girl under 18 in good health and CMV-seronegative. Sequenced: PBMCs.

The CDR3: CASSFGGQPNSPLHF. The CDR3, as DNA: TGTGCCAGCAGTTTCGGGGGACAGCCTAATTCACCCCTCCACTTT. The chain combines TRBV6-5 with TRBJ1-6; 7 bases fit TRBD1. The V and J ends lost 4 bases and 6 bases, in that order; junction bases with no gene match: 6. The CDR3 has 15 residues. Germline CDR1 and CDR2: MNHEY and SVGAGI.